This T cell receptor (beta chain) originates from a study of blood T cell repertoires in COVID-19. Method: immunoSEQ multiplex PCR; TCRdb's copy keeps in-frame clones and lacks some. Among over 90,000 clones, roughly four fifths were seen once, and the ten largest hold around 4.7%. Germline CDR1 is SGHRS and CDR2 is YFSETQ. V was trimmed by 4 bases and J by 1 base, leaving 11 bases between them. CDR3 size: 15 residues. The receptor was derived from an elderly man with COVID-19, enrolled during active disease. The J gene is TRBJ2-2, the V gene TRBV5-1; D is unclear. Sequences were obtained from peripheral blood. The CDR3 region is CASSARGGNTGELFF. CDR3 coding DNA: TGCGCCAGCAGCGCGAGAGGCGGGAACACCGGGGAGCTGTTTTTT.